This entry is about one TCR beta chain. Its antigen remains unknown. This sample was included in a study of T-cell memory formation after mild COVID-19. Study-wide results and limits: Cross-reactive memory appears to have joined, as suggested by some responding clones showing up in pre-infection memory.

TCRdb used MiXCR to reprocess the 5' RACE reads, holding one entry per CDR3 protein. The data contain 40,000 to 60,000 distinct CDR3 sequences, 7.3% of them singletons. The receptor was derived from a man between 18 and 35 years old who had mild COVID-19 (a few samples of this study predate the infection). Cell type and time point are not known. Source material: PBMCs or a T cell subset sorted from them (not recorded which).

The CDR3 sequence is CASRPGQGYEQYF. The CDR3 region has the DNA TGTGCCAGCAGACCAGGACAGGGATACGAGCAGTACTTC. This chain links TRBV7-9 with TRBJ2-7, with TRBD1 identical over 8 bases. Per the germline V gene, CDR1 is SEHNR and CDR2 is FQNEAQ (reference sequence). The CDR3 sequence is 13 residues long. Trimming at V came to 6 bases and at J to 4 bases, leaving 5 bases not matched to a gene.